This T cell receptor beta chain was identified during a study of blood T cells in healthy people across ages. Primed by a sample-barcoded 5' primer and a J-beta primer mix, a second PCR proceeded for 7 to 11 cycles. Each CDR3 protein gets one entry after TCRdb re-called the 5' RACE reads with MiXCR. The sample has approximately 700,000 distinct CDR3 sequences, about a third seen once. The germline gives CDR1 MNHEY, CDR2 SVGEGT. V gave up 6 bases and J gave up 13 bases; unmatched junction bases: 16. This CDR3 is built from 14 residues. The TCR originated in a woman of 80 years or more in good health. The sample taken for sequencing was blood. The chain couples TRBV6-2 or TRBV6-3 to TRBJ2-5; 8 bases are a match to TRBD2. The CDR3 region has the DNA TGTGCCAGCAGGAAGTCAGCGGGGGCGGACCCCAGGTACTTC. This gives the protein CASRKSAGADPRYF.